The 28 T cell receptor beta chains below all came from one sample that was sequenced in a study of cytomegalovirus exposure and HLA in healthy donors. 60 Vbeta and 13 Jbeta primers were used in PCR. Clones were read by immunoSEQ multiplex PCR, and TCRdb kept only the in-frame ones, dropping some. The sample lists around 140,000 clones; around 79% were seen once. The sequencing sample was made of PBMCs. The receptor set was obtained from a male donor in good health and CMV-seronegative.

CDR3 region: CASSLRLTNTGELFF. CDR3 nucleotides: TGTGCCAGCAGCTTACGCCTAACGAACACCGGGGAGCTGTTTTTT. The chain recombines TRBV13 with TRBJ2-2; D gene uncertain. CDR3 length equals 15 residues. The ends were cut back, 2 bases at V and 0 bases at J, with 7 bases in the middle. The germline CDR1 and CDR2 sequences are PRHDT and FYEKMQ (reference sequence). Full variable domain (missing parts from reference TRBV13 and TRBJ2-2): AAGVIQSPRHLIKEKRETATLKCYPIPRHDTVYWYQQGPGQDPQFLISFYEKMQSDKGSIPDRFSAQQFSDYHSELNMSSLELGDSALYFCASSLRLTNTGELFFGEGSRLTVL.

DNA of the CDR3: TGTGCCAGCAGACCTACTAGCGGGGGGGCGACCGGGGAGCTGTTTTTT. It specifies CASRPTSGGATGELFF. The chain employs TRBV14 and TRBJ2-2; the match to TRBD2 covers 13 bases. Germline-derived CDR1 and CDR2 are SGHDN and FVKESK. The ends lost 6 bases at V and 5 bases at J; junction bases unmatched: 6. The CDR3 is 16 residues long.

The V gene is TRBV6-6, the J gene TRBJ1-1; D perhaps matches TRBD1 (6 bases). V lost 5 bases and J 11 bases, leaving 9 bases between the germline ends. In germline, CDR1 is MNHNY, CDR2 SVGAGI (reference sequence). CDR3 length: 10 residues. The DNA of the CDR3 is TGTGCCAGCAGTGGCCAGGGGGCTTTCTTT. Translation: CASSGQGAFF.

The chain joins TRBV19 to TRBJ1-2, with 7 bases matching TRBD1. CDR3 length: 15 residues. Looked up from germline, CDR1 is LNHDA and CDR2 is SQIVND (reference sequence). Trimming removed 9 bases from V and 2 bases from J; junction bases left unmatched: 12. CDR3 region: CASNRGLLLNYGYTF. CDR3 sequence (DNA): TGTGCCAGCAACAGGGGACTTCTTTTAAACTATGGCTACACCTTC.

This CDR3 is CASSPGLALGNEQFF. Written as DNA, the CDR3 is TGTGCCAGCAGCCCGGGACTAGCTTTAGGGAATGAGCAGTTCTTC. The V and J genes are TRBV9 and TRBJ2-1, with TRBD2 matching over 9 bases. Per the germline V gene, CDR1 is SGDLS and CDR2 is YYNGEE. The V segment lost 4 bases and the J segment 7 bases; nucleotides outside the gene matches: 9. This CDR3 spans 15 amino acids.

The chain recombines TRBV5-1 with TRBJ1-5; TRBD1 agrees at 7 bases. The J segment lost 7 bases and the V segment lost 0 bases, leaving 7 bases of the junction unmatched. Germline CDR1 and CDR2: SGHRS and YFSETQ. The CDR3 extends over 15 amino acids. CDR3 bases: TGCGCCAGCAGCTTGGGGACAGGAGGCGGACAGCCCCAGCATTTT. Translation gives CASSLGTGGGQPQHF.

Only a few counts were recorded for this clone. This chain uses TRBV15 with TRBJ2-1; 10 nucleotides match TRBD1. From germline, CDR1 is LNHNV and CDR2 YYDKDF (reference sequence). The CDR3 runs to 16 residues. Trimming removed 5 bases from V and 6 bases from J; junction bases left unmatched: 10. The CDR3 region has the DNA TGTGCCACCAGCCCCGGGACAGGGGATCTTAGCAATGAGCAGTTCTTC. Translation: CATSPGTGDLSNEQFF. The whole variable domain, remainder taken from reference TRBV15 and TRBJ2-1, is DAMVIQNPRYQVTQFGKPVTLSCSQTLNHNVMYWYQQKSSQAPKLLFHYYDKDFNNEADTPDNFQSRRPNTSFCFLDIRSPGLGDTAMYLCATSPGTGDLSNEQFFGPGTRLTVL.

As to this clone: The sample contains more than one DNA sequence encoding this CDR3. The chain couples TRBV9 to TRBJ2-5, with a weak D call TRBD1 (6 bases). This CDR3 has 14 residues. The germline V gene encodes CDR1 SGDLS and CDR2 YYNGEE. V lost 0 bases, J lost 2 bases, and 8 bases lay in between. The CDR3 here is CASSVGTGQETQYF. The CDR3 DNA follows: TGTGCCAGCAGCGTAGGAACAGGGCAAGAGACCCAGTACTTC.

In its sample, this clone was seen once. The germline gene is not matched at one end of the junction; a read error may be the cause. The chain couples TRBV6-4 to TRBJ2-1; 7 nucleotides agree with TRBD2. The CDR3 covers 16 residues. Germline lookup yields CDR1 MRHNA and CDR2 SNTAGT. The CDR3 region is CDSSDSGGSVHDEQFF. As DNA, the CDR3 is TGTGACAGCAGTGATTCGGGGGGTTCGGTCCACGATGAGCAGTTCTTC.

The rearrangement joins TRBV6-1 to TRBJ2-6, with unresolved D. V lost 2 bases to trimming and J lost 0 bases, with 5 bases between them. The germline V gene has CDR1 MNHNS and CDR2 SASEGT. The length of the CDR3 is 15 residues. This CDR3 reads CASSEQDSGANVLTF. CDR3 DNA sequence: TGTGCCAGCAGTGAACAGGACTCTGGGGCCAACGTCCTGACTTTC.

The rearrangement joins TRBV10-2 to TRBJ1-5; 7 bases match TRBD1. In germline, CDR1 is WSHSY, CDR2 SAAADI. Germline trimming cut 2 bases from V and 0 bases from J; bases unmatched to any gene: 4. This CDR3 comprises 16 residues. CDR3 loop: CASSETGTVSNQPQHF. CDR3 nucleotide sequence: TGCGCCAGCAGTGAGACCGGGACAGTTAGCAATCAGCCCCAGCATTTT.

The rearrangement links TRBV7-2 to TRBJ2-1; tentatively, D is TRBD1 (6 bases). The CDR3 contains 15 residues. Germline loops: CDR1 SGHTA, CDR2 FQGNSA. V was pared by 5 bases and J by 9 bases, with 20 bases between. The CDR3 nucleotides are TGTGCCAGCAGCCTTCATGAGGGAGCCAGGGGTGAGCAGTTCTTC. Translated: CASSLHEGARGEQFF.

As for this clone: A junction boundary mismatches the germline segment, possibly from a read error. This sequence joins TRBV7-7 and TRBJ2-2; a weak D match, TRBD1 (5 bases). In germline, CDR1 is SSHAT, CDR2 FNYEAQ (reference sequence). The CDR3 runs to 18 residues. The CDR3 region is CASSLLPGASQSGGELFF. DNA of the CDR3: TGTGCTAGCAGCCTACTACCTGGGGCTAGTCAATCCGGCGGGGAGCTGTTTTTT.

The chain uses TRBV15 and TRBJ1-5; D is uncertain. Trimming shortened V by 0 bases and J by 6 bases, and 12 bases separated the two germline ends. The CDR3 is 15 residues long. CDR1 is LNHNV and CDR2 is YYDKDF in the germline V gene (reference sequence). CDR3 residues: CATSRDWGSGQPQHF. CDR3 in DNA: TGTGCCACCAGCAGAGATTGGGGAAGCGGTCAGCCCCAGCATTTT.

The V call is TRBV21-1, the J call TRBJ2-1; whether TRBD2, the table's D call, matches the DNA was not checked. TRBV21-1 counts as a pseudogene. The CDR3 has 15 amino acids. Written as DNA, the CDR3 is TGTGCCAGCAGCGTACTAGCGGGAGAGCACAATGAGCAGTTCTTC. The encoded protein is CASSVLAGEHNEQFF.

This chain connects TRBV27 to TRBJ2-7; the D is unclear. CDR1 and CDR2 from the germline V gene are MNHEY and SMNVEV (reference sequence). The V and J ends lost 1 base and 8 bases respectively, with 18 bases between them. The CDR3 has 15 residues. The CDR3 sequence is CASSLLPRTGYKQYF. DNA of the CDR3: TGTGCCAGCAGTTTATTGCCCCGAACGGGTTACAAGCAGTACTTC.

This rearrangement joins TRBV27 to TRBJ1-1; D not certain. V was shortened by 4 bases and J by 0 bases, with 6 bases between the two germline ends. Germline lookup yields CDR1 MNHEY and CDR2 SMNVEV (reference sequence). The CDR3 length is 13 residues. The CDR3 here is CASSSYLNTEAFF. The CDR3 region has the DNA TGTGCCAGCAGTTCCTACCTGAACACTGAAGCTTTCTTT.

The rearrangement uses TRBV19 and TRBJ1-5, with D unresolved. The CDR3 has 16 amino acids. Germline loops: CDR1 LNHDA, CDR2 SQIVND (reference sequence). The V end lost 6 bases, the J end lost 2 bases, and 17 bases lay between the germline ends. The CDR3: CASSPRTYSGNQPQHF. CDR3 bases: TGTGCCAGTAGCCCCCGGACTTATAGTGGCAATCAGCCCCAGCATTTT.

This chain connects TRBV6-5 to TRBJ1-4; D is ambiguous. This CDR3 region has 15 residues. The V end was cut by 0 bases, the J end by 8 bases, with 13 bases between. Germline V gene lookup returns CDR1 MNHEY and CDR2 SVGAGI. The CDR3 sequence is CASSYSTGSGEKLFF. As DNA, the CDR3 is TGTGCCAGCAGTTACTCGACGGGTTCGGGGGAAAAACTGTTTTTT.

The V and J genes are TRBV7-2 and TRBJ1-2; D unclear. The germline V gene has CDR1 SGHTA and CDR2 FQGNSA. The CDR3 consists of 14 residues. Trimming took off 8 bases at V and 7 bases at J, with 20 bases between the two ends. The CDR3 protein is CASEPGLVSGGYTF. The CDR3 region has the DNA TGTGCCAGCGAGCCCGGTCTCGTTAGTGGTGGCTACACCTTC.

Worth noting for this clone: The junction differs from germline at one of its ends, possibly a read error. The chain employs TRBV5-6 and TRBJ2-4, with TRBD2 identical over 8 bases. The germline V gene has CDR1 SGHDT and CDR2 YYEEEE. The CDR3 has 14 amino acids. For the CDR3, the DNA is TGTGCCAGCACAGAAGGACTAGCCAAAAACAGTCAGTACTTC. Translated: CASTEGLAKNSQYF. The full variable domain, in which reference TRBV5-6 and TRBJ2-4 provide the parts outside the CDR3, is DAGVTQSPTHLIKTRGQQVTLRCSPKSGHDTVSWYQQALGQGPQFIFQYYEEEERQRGNFPDRFSGHQFPNYSSELNVNALLLGDSALYLCASTEGLAKNSQYFGAGTRLSVL.

The chain links TRBV4-2 to TRBJ2-3; D is ambiguous. V lost 0 bases and J lost 6, with 13 bases in between. Germline-derived CDR1 and CDR2 are LGHNA and YNFKEQ. The CDR3 is made up of 15 amino acids. The CDR3 loop reads CASSQEALVSDTQYF. The DNA for the CDR3 is TGTGCCAGCAGCCAAGAGGCCCTCGTGTCGGATACGCAGTATTTT.

The chain employs TRBV6-5 and TRBJ2-5; 8 positions match TRBD1. The J call may be incorrect, as the DNA end agrees better with TRBJ2-7. CDR1 MNHEY and CDR2 SVGAGI come from the germline V gene. The length of the CDR3 is 14 residues. CDR3 protein: CASSWDRKVNEQYF. The CDR3 DNA reads TGTGCCAGCAGTTGGGACAGGAAAGTGAACGAGCAGTACTTC.

The chain employs TRBV11-1 and TRBJ2-1; TRBD2 aligns across 9 bases. V lost 1 base to trimming and J lost 3 bases; unmatched junction nucleotides: 10. Germline V CDR1 and CDR2: SGHAT, FQDESV (reference sequence). The CDR3 has 18 amino acids. DNA for the CDR3: TGTGCCAGCAGCTTAGATGGGGCTAGCGGGGTTTTCTACAATGAGCAGTTCTTC. It specifies CASSLDGASGVFYNEQFF.

This clone was seen a few times. The chain is built from TRBV5-8 and TRBJ1-2, with 9 positions matching TRBD1. The trim removed 4 bases at V and 8 bases at J, leaving 9 bases unmatched. The CDR3 consists of 14 residues. Germline lookup yields CDR1 SGHTS and CDR2 YDEGEE. DNA of the CDR3: TGTGCCAGCAGCGAGATACAGGGGGCGGGCGGCTACACCTTC. Protein: CASSEIQGAGGYTF.

CDR3: CASSGRDIAYGYTF. In DNA form, the CDR3 reads TGTGCCAGCAGCGGACGGGACATCGCATATGGCTACACCTTC. The chain uses TRBV7-8 and TRBJ1-2, with a tentative D call TRBD1 (6 bases). This CDR3 contains 14 residues. Trimming removed 5 bases from V and 5 bases from J, with 15 bases in between. Germline CDR1 is SGHVS and CDR2 is FQNEAQ.

V is TRBV29-1 and J is TRBJ2-1, with no clear D. CDR1 and CDR2 (germline): SQVTM, ANQGSEA. Deletions cut 3 bases from V and 6 bases from J, with 9 bases between. The CDR3 has 12 amino acids. The CDR3, as DNA: TGCAGCGTTGAGATCCTCGGCAATGAGCAGTTCTTC. Translation gives CSVEILGNEQFF.

This sequence joins TRBV15 and TRBJ1-1; D is unresolved. V gave up 3 bases and J gave up 0 bases, with 8 bases separating them. The CDR3 sequence is 14 residues long. Looked up from germline, CDR1 is LNHNV and CDR2 is YYDKDF (reference sequence). CDR3 DNA sequence: TGTGCCACCAGCAGCCGGGTCTTGAACACTGAAGCTTTCTTT. It is translated as CATSSRVLNTEAFF.